This passage covers 5 T cell receptor beta chains from one sample sequenced in a study of shared clonotypes between healthy human individuals. Some clones are missing from TCRdb's copy, which holds only in-frame ones; the method was immunoSEQ multiplex PCR. The sample shows approximately 640,000 clones, about two thirds of them seen only once. The material sequenced was memory CD4+ T cells sorted from blood. Specified subset: CD45RA-negative fraction. Receptors originate from a woman aged 30 to 39 in good health.

This clone was recorded at least ten times. Written as DNA, the CDR3 is TGTGCCAGCGCCTCGGACAATTACAATGAGCAGTTCTTC. Protein: CASASDNYNEQFF. This chain uses TRBV2 with TRBJ2-1; a weak D match, TRBD1 (5 bases). V was pared by 8 bases and J by 4 bases, with 12 bases between. Germline-derived CDR1 and CDR2 are SNHLY and FYNNEI. CDR3 size: 13 residues.

This rearrangement joins TRBV29-1 to TRBJ2-1, with 12 bases fitting TRBD2. The germline gives CDR1 SQVTM, CDR2 ANQGSEA. V was clipped by 1 base and J by 7 bases; unmatched bases: 5. CDR3 size: 15 residues. The CDR3 DNA is TGCAGCGTTGAAGGTGGCCTAGCGGGAGGGAATGAGCAGTTCTTC. Residues: CSVEGGLAGGNEQFF.

This clone has just one count. The chain combines TRBV9 with TRBJ1-4; 7 bases map to TRBD1. CDR3 size: 15 residues. Germline loops: CDR1 SGDLS, CDR2 YYNGEE. The trim removed 0 bases at V and 10 bases at J, leaving 9 bases unmatched. The CDR3 loop is CASSVGQGGSGKLFF. The CDR3 region has the DNA TGTGCCAGCAGCGTAGGGCAGGGGGGCTCCGGAAAACTGTTTTTT.

The V call is TRBV29-1, the J call TRBJ2-5, with TRBD1 matching over 10 bases. The DNA end favors TRBJ2-7, so the J call may be wrong. CDR1 and CDR2 (germline): SQVTM, ANQGSEA. The CDR3 extends over 13 amino acids. CDR3 sequence reads: CSVFGQGDYEQYF. The CDR3 DNA reads TGCAGCGTCTTTGGACAGGGGGACTACGAGCAGTACTTC.

This chain uses TRBV5-6 with TRBJ2-5, with 7 bases aligning to TRBD1. V was pared by 0 bases and J by 4 bases, with 3 bases of the junction left unmatched. This CDR3 comprises 14 residues. In germline, CDR1 is SGHDT, CDR2 YYEEEE. This CDR3 reads CASSLGRQGETQYF. The CDR3 nucleotides are TGTGCCAGCAGCTTGGGACGACAGGGAGAGACCCAGTACTTC.